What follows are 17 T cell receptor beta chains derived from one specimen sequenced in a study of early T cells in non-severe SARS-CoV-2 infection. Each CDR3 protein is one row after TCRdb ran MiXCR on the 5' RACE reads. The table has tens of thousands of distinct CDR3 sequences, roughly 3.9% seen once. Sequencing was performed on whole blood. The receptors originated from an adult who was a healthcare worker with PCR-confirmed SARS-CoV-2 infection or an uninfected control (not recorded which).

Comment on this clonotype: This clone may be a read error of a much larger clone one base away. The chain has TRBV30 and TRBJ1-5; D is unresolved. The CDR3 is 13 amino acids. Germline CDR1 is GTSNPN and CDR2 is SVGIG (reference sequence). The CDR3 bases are TGTGCCAGGAGCGGGGATAGTAATCAGCCCCAGCATTTT. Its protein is CARSGDSNQPQHF.

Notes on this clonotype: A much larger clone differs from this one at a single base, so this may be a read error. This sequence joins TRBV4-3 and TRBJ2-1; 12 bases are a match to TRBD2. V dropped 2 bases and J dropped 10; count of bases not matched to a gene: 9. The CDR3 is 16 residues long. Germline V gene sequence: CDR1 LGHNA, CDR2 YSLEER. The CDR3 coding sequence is TGCGCCAGCAGCCAAAGACTAGCGGGAGCGGCGGAAGAGCAGTTCTTC. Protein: CASSQRLAGAAEEQFF.

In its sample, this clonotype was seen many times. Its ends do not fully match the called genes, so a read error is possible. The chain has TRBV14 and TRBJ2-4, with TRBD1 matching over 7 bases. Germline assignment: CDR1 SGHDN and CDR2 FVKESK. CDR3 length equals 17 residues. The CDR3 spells CASSQRRPGTAQNIQYF. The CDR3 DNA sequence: TGTGCCAGCAGCCAAAGGAGACCCGGGACAGCCCAAAACATTCAGTACTTC.

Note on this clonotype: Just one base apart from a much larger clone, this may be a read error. DNA for the CDR3: TGTGCCAGTCGCCGTAGCGGGAGCCAAGAGACCCAGTACTTC. Amino acid sequence: CASRRSGSQETQYF. The J gene is TRBJ2-5, the V gene TRBV7-9, with TRBD2 matching 9 bases. This CDR3 is built from 14 residues. With 9 bases clipped from V and 1 base from J, the junction kept 6 bases outside the gene matches. Germline CDR1 SEHNR, CDR2 FQNEAQ (reference sequence).

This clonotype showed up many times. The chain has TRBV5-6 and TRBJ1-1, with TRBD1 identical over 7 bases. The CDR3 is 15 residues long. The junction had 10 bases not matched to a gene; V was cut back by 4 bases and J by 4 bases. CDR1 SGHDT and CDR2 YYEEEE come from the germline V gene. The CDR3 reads CASSPLDRASTEAFF. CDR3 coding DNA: TGTGCCAGCAGCCCCCTAGACAGGGCTAGCACTGAAGCTTTCTTT.

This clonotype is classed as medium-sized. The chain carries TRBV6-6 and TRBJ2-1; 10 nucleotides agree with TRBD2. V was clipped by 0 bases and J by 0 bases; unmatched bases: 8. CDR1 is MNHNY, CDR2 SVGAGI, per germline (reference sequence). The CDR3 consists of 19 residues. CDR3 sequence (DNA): TGTGCCAGCAGTTACTCTTGGCTAGCGGGGGTGAGCTCCTACAATGAGCAGTTCTTC. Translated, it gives CASSYSWLAGVSSYNEQFF.

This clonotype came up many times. The CDR3: CASSAIQETQYF. CDR3 in DNA: TGCGCCAGCAGCGCAATCCAAGAGACCCAGTACTTC. J is TRBJ2-5 and V is TRBV5-1; D is unresolved. Trimming took 4 bases from V and 1 from J, leaving 5 bases between them. This CDR3 has 12 amino acids. Germline CDR1 reads SGHRS; CDR2 reads YFSETQ. Combining the CDR3 with reference TRBV5-1 and TRBJ2-5 gives the whole variable domain KAGVTQTPRYLIKTRGQQVTLSCSPISGHRSVSWYQQTPGQGLQFLFEYFSETQRNKGNFPGRFSGRQFSNSRSEMNVSTLELGDSALYLCASSAIQETQYFGPGTRLLVL.

The CDR3 reads CASSLSRAAISTDTQYF. The CDR3 DNA reads TGTGCCAGCAGTTTATCGAGGGCCGCGATAAGCACAGATACGCAGTATTTT. The gene calls are TRBV27 and TRBJ2-3; perhaps TRBD2 as D (5 bases). The germline gives CDR1 MNHEY, CDR2 SMNVEV (reference sequence). V was trimmed by 0 bases and J by 0 bases, leaving 13 bases between them. The CDR3 sequence is 17 residues long.

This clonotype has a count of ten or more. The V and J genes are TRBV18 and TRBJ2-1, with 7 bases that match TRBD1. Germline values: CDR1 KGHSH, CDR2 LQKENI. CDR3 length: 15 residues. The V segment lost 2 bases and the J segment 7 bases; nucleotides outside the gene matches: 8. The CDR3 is CASSPGTGAANEQFF. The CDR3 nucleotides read TGTGCCAGCTCACCAGGCACAGGGGCTGCGAATGAGCAGTTCTTC.

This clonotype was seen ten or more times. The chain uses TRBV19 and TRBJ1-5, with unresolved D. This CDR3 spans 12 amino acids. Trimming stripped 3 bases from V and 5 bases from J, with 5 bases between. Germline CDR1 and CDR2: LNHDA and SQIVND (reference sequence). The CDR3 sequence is CASSIGDQPQHF. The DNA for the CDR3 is TGTGCCAGTAGTATTGGTGATCAGCCCCAGCATTTT. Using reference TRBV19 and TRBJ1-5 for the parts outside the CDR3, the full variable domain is DGGITQSPKYLFRKEGQNVTLSCEQNLNHDAMYWYRQDPGQGLRLIYYSQIVNDFQKGDIAEGYSVSREKKESFPLTVTSAQKNPTAFYLCASSIGDQPQHFGDGTRLSIL.

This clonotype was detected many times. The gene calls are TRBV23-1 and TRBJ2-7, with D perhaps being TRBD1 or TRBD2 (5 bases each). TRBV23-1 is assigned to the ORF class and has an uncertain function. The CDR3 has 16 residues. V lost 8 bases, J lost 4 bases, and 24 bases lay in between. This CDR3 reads CASPGKGKEEVYEQYV. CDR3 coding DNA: TGCGCCAGCCCGGGGAAGGGGAAAGAGGAGGTTTACGAGCAGTACGTC.

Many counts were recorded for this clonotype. This chain's CDR3 is CSVVSPGQPQHF. The CDR3 coding sequence is TGCAGCGTTGTGTCCCCGGGACAGCCCCAGCATTTT. The chain joins TRBV29-1 to TRBJ1-5; unclear D gene. The CDR3 is 12 residues long. V dropped 4 bases and J dropped 7 bases, with 11 bases sitting between them. Germline V gives CDR1 SQVTM, CDR2 ANQGSEA.

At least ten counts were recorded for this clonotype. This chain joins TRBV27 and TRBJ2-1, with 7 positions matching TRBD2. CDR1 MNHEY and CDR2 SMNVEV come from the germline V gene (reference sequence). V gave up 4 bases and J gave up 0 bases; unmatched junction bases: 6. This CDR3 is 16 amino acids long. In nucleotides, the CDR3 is TGTGCCAGCAGTTCCGGACTAGTGAGCTCCTACAATGAGCAGTTCTTC. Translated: CASSSGLVSSYNEQFF.

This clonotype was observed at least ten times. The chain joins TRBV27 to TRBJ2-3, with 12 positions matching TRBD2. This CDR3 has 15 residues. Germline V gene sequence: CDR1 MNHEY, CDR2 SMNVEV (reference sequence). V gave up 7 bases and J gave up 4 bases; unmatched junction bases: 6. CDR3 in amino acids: CASNLAGGPPDTQYF. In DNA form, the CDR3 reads TGTGCCAGCAACCTAGCGGGAGGGCCTCCAGATACGCAGTATTTT.

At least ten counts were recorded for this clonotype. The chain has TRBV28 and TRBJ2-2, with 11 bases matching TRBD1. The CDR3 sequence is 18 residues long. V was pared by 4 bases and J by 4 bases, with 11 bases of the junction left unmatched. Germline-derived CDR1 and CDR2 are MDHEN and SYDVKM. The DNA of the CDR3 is TGTGCCAGCAGTTCCTCCGGGACAGGGGGTTTTGGCACCGGGGAGCTGTTTTTT. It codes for CASSSSGTGGFGTGELFF.

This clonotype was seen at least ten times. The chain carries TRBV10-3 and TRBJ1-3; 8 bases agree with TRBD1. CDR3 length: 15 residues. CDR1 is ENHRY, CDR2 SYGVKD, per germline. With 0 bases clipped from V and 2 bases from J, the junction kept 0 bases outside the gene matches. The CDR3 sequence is CAISESDRAGNTIYF. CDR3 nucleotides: TGTGCCATCAGTGAGTCGGACAGGGCTGGAAACACCATATATTTT.

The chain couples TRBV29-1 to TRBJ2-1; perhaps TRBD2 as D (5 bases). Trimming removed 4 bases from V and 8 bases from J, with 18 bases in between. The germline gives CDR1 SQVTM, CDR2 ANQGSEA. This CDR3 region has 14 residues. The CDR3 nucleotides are TGCAGCGTTGGGGTCGTTCTAGCTCGCGATGAGCAGTTCTTC. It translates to CSVGVVLARDEQFF.